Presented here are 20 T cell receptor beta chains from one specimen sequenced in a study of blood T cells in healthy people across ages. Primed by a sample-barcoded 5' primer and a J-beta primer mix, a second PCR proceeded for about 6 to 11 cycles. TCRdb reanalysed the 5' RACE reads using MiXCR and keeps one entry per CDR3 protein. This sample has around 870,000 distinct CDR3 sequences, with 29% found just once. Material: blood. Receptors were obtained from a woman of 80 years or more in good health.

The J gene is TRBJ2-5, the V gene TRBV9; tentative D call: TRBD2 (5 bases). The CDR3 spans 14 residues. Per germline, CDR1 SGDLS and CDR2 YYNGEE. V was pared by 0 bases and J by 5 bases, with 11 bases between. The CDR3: CASSVAPEEETQYF. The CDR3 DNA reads TGTGCCAGCAGCGTAGCTCCGGAGGAGGAGACCCAGTACTTC.

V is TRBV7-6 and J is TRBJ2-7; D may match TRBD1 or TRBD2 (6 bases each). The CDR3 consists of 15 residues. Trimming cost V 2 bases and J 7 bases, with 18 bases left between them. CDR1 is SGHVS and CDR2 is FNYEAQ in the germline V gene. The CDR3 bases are TGTGCCAGCAGCTTACGGGGGCGGGGTATCGATGAGCAGTACTTC. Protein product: CASSLRGRGIDEQYF.

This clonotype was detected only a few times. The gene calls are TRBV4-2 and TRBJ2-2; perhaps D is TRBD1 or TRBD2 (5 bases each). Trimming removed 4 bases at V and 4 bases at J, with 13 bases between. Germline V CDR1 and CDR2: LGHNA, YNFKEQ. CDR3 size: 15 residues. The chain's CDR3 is CASSPAPGRTGELFF. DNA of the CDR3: TGTGCCAGCAGCCCAGCCCCGGGGCGCACCGGGGAGCTGTTTTTT.

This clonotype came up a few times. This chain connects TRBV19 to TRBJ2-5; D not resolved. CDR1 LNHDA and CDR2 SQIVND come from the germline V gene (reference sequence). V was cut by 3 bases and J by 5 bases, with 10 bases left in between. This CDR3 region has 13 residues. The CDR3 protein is CASSIGLRETQYF. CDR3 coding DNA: TGTGCCAGTAGTATCGGATTGAGGGAGACCCAGTACTTC.

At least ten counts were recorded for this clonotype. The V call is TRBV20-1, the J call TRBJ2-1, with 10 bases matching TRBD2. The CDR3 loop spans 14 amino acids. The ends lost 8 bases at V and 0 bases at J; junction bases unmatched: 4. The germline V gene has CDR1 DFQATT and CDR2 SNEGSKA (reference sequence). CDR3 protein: CSMIAGGSYNEQFF. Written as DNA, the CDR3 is TGCAGTATGATAGCGGGGGGCTCCTACAATGAGCAGTTCTTC.

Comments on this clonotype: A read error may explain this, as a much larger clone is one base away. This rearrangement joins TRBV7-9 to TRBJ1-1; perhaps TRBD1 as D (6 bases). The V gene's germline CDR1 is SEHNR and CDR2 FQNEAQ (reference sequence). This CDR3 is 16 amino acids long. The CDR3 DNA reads TGTGCCAGCAGCTTAGAGACAGGACCCATGAACACTGAAGCTCTCTTT. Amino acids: CASSLETGPMNTEALF.

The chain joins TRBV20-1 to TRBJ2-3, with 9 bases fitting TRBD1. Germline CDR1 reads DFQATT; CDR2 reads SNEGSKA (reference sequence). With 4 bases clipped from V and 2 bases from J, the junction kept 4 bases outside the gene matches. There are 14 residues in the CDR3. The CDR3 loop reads CSATGTGTTDTQYF. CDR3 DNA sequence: TGCAGTGCTACTGGGACAGGGACCACAGATACGCAGTATTTT.

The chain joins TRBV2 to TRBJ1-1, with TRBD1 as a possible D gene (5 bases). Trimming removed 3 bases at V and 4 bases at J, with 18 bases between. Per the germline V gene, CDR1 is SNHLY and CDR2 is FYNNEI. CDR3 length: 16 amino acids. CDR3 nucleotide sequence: TGTGCCAGCAGTGAGGGAGGGACCCTGGAGGGCACTGAAGCTTTCTTT. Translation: CASSEGGTLEGTEAFF.

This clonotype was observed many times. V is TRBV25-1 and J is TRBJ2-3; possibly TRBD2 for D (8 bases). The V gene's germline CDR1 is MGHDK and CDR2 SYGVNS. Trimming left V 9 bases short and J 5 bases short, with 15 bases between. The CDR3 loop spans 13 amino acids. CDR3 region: CASRQGLGDTQYF. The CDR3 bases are TGTGCCAGTAGACAGGGACTAGGAGATACGCAGTATTTT.

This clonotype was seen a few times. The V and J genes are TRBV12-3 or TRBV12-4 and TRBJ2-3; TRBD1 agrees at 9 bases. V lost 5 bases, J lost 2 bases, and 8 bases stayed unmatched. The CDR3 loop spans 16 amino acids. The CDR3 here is CASSPAGTGITDTQYF. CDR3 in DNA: TGTGCCAGCAGTCCTGCCGGGACAGGGATCACAGATACGCAGTATTTT.

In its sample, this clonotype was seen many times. CDR3 protein: CASRPGTALFGYTF. CDR3 nucleotide sequence: TGTGCCAGCAGACCCGGGACCGCCCTCTTTGGCTACACCTTC. This chain joins TRBV12-3 or TRBV12-4 and TRBJ1-2, with TRBD1 as a possible D gene (5 bases). CDR3 size: 14 residues. Trimming cost V 6 bases and J 7 bases, with 18 bases left between them.

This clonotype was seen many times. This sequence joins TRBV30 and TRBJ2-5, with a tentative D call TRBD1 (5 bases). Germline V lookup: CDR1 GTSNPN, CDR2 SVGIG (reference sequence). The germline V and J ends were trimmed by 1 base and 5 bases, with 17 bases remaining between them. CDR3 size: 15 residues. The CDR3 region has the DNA TGTGCCTGGAGTGAAGGACACGCCCTCGGGGAGACCCAGTACTTC. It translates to CAWSEGHALGETQYF.

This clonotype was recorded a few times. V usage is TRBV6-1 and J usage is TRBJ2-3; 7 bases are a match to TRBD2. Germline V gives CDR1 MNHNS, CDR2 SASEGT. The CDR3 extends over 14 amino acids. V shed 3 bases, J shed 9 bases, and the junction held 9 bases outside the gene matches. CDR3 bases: TGTGCCAGCAGTGACCTGACGGGGGGTCAAACGCAGTATTTT. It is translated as CASSDLTGGQTQYF.

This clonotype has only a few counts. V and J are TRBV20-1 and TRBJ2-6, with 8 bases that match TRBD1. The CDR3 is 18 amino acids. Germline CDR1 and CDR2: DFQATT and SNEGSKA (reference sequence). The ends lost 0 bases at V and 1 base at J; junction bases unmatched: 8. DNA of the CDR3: TGCAGTGCTAGAGAGAGGACAGGGCAGTTATCTGGGGCCAACGTCCTGACTTTC. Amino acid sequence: CSARERTGQLSGANVLTF.

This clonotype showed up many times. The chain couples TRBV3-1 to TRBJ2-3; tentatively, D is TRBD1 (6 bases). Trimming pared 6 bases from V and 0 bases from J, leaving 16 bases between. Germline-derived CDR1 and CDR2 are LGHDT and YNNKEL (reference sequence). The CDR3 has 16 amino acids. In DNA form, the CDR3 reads TGTGCCAGCAGTCCACAGGGACATAGAAGCACAGATACGCAGTATTTT. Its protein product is CASSPQGHRSTDTQYF.

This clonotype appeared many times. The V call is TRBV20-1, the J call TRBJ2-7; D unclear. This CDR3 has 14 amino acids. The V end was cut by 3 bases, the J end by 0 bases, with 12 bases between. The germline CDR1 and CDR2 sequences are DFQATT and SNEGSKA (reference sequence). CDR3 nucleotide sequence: TGCAGTGCTAGTAGGGCAGCCAGCTCCTACGAGCAGTACTTC. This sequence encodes CSASRAASSYEQYF.

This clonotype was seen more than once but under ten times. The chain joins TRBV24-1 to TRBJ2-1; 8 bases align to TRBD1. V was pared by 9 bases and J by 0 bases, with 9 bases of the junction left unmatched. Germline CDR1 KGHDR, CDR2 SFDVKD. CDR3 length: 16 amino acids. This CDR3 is CATPDRGPSSYNEQFF. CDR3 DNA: TGTGCCACCCCCGACAGGGGCCCTAGCTCCTACAATGAGCAGTTCTTC.

The CDR3 DNA is TGTGCCAGCAGCACCCAAGGAAGCTCCTACGAGCAGTACTTC. Encoded protein: CASSTQGSSYEQYF. This chain uses TRBV7-2 with TRBJ2-7; D is undetermined. Trimming stripped 5 bases from V and 0 bases from J, with 11 bases between. The CDR3 length is 14 residues. Germline assignment: CDR1 SGHTA and CDR2 FQGNSA. Supplemented by reference TRBV7-2 and TRBJ2-7, the full variable domain reads GAGVSQSPSNKVTEKGKDVELRCDPISGHTALYWYRQSLGQGLEFLIYFQGNSAPDKSGLPSDRFSAERTGGSVSTLTIQRTQQEDSAVYLCASSTQGSSYEQYFGPGTRLTVT.

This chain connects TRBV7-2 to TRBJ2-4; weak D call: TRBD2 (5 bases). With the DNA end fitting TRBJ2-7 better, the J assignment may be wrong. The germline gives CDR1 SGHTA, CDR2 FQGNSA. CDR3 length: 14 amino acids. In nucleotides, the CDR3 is TGTGCCAGCAGCCGCGGGCTTTTAGGTTACGAGCAGTACTTC. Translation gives CASSRGLLGYEQYF.

The CDR3 nucleotides are TGTGCCAGCAGCGTAGGGGAGCGGGGGCCACTCACAGATACGCAGTATTTT. As protein: CASSVGERGPLTDTQYF. The V call is TRBV9, the J call TRBJ2-3; 8 bases agree with TRBD2. Losses at the gene ends were 0 bases for V and 2 bases for J; bases not matched to a gene: 8. This CDR3 is 17 amino acids long. Germline CDR1 is SGDLS and CDR2 is YYNGEE.